These 8 T cell receptor beta chains came from one sample sequenced in a study of CD8+ T cells in alopecia areata. Sequencing relied on a cDNA template that was reverse transcribed from extracted RNA. Produced via immunoSEQ multiplex PCR; TCRdb's table is partial and in-frame only. The data show about 280,000 clones, over 45% seen once. The treatment was: oral pan-JAK inhibitor, 5-10 mg twice daily. Sequencing was performed on CD4+ T cells sorted from blood, taken at week 24, from a patient treated with tofacitinib. Receptors were obtained from a human donor with alopecia areata.

The chain joins TRBV15 to TRBJ2-5, with 9 bases lining up with TRBD2. The CDR3 contains 14 residues. V gave up 6 bases and J gave up 5 bases; unmatched junction bases: 7. Germline loops: CDR1 LNHNV, CDR2 YYDKDF (reference sequence). This CDR3 reads CATRGGGAWETQYF. CDR3 DNA: TGTGCCACCAGGGGCGGGGGGGCGTGGGAGACCCAGTACTTC.

The chain carries TRBV10-3 and TRBJ2-5, with D perhaps TRBD2 (6 bases). CDR3 length: 16 residues. CDR1 and CDR2 from the germline V gene are ENHRY and SYGVKD. The germline V and J ends were trimmed by 4 bases and 5 bases, with 20 bases remaining between them. CDR3 residues: CAISGLPSEGAETQYF. The CDR3 DNA follows: TGTGCCATCAGTGGGTTACCTAGCGAGGGCGCCGAGACCCAGTACTTC.

This chain joins TRBV6-5 and TRBJ2-1; no reliable D call. V was trimmed by 8 bases and J by 4 bases, leaving 9 bases between them. This CDR3 comprises 12 residues. Germline CDR1 MNHEY, CDR2 SVGAGI. The CDR3 DNA follows: TGTGCCAGCTGGACGGCTTACAATGAGCAGTTCTTC. Translation gives CASWTAYNEQFF.

Notes on this clone: The junction does not match germline at one end; this may be a read error. This chain joins TRBV7-7 and TRBJ2-1, with 11 bases matching TRBD2. Germline V gene lookup returns CDR1 SSHAT and CDR2 FNYEAQ (reference sequence). This CDR3 is 15 amino acids long. CDR3 bases: TGTGCTAGCAGCCTTACTAGCGGGGGCTACAATGAGCAGTTCTTC. Encoded protein: CASSLTSGGYNEQFF.

This clone was seen repeatedly, ten times or more. The rearrangement uses TRBV5-6 and TRBJ2-3; D unresolved. CDR3 length: 11 amino acids. Trimming removed 2 bases from V and 6 bases from J, with 4 bases in between. The germline V gene encodes CDR1 SGHDT and CDR2 YYEEEE. The CDR3 region is CASSFGDTQYF. DNA for the CDR3: TGTGCCAGCAGCTTCGGTGATACGCAGTATTTT.

The chain has TRBV7-2 and TRBJ2-3, with 9 bases that match TRBD1. The CDR3 is 15 amino acids. The junction had 4 bases not matched to a gene; V was cut back by 1 base and J by 5 bases. CDR1 and CDR2 from the germline V gene are SGHTA and FQGNSA. CDR3 DNA sequence: TGTGCCAGCAGCTTAGTACAGGGGGCTGGAGATACGCAGTATTTT. Translating gives CASSLVQGAGDTQYF.

V gene TRBV7-2 combines with J gene TRBJ2-4, with TRBD2 as a possible D gene (5 bases). CDR1 SGHTA and CDR2 FQGNSA come from the germline V gene. V was pared by 3 bases and J by 0 bases, with 12 bases between. The CDR3 totals 16 residues. The CDR3 DNA follows: TGTGCCAGCAGCTTCGGGAAGGCGGTAGCCAAAAACATTCAGTACTTC. It is translated as CASSFGKAVAKNIQYF.

The V and J genes are TRBV7-2 and TRBJ2-1; 9 bases are shared with TRBD1. This CDR3 is 15 amino acids long. The germline V gene encodes CDR1 SGHTA and CDR2 FQGNSA. V shed 5 bases, J shed 4 bases, and the junction held 6 bases outside the gene matches. CDR3 loop: CASSTGTGFYNEQFF. CDR3 bases: TGTGCCAGCAGCACCGGGACAGGGTTTTACAATGAGCAGTTCTTC.